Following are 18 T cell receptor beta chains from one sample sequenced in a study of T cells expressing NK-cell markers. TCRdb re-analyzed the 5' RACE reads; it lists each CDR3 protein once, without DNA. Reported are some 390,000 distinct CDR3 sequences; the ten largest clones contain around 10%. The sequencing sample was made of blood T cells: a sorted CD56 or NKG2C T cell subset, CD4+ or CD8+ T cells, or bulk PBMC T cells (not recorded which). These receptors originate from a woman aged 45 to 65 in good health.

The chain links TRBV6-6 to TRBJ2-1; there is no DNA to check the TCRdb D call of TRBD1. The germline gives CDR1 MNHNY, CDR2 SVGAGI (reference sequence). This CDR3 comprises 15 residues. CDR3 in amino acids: CASSYPRGVDNEQFF.

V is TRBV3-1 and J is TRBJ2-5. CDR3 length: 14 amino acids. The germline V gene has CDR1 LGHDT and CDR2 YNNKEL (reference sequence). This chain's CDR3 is CASSPASSVLSQYF.

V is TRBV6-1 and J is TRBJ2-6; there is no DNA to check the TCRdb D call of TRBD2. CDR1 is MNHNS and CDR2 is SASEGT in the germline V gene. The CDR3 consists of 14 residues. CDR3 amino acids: CASSGRAGANVLTF.

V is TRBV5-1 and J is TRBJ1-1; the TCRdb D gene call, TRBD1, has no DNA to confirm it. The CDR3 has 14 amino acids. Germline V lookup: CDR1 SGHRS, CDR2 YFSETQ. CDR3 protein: CATTTQGGGTEAFF.

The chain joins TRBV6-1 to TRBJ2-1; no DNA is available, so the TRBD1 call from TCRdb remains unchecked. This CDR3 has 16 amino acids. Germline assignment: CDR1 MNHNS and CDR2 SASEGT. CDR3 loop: CASSEAGGRSYNEQFF.

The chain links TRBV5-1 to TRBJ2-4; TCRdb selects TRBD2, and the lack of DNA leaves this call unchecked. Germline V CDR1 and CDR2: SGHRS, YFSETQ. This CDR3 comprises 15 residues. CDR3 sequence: CASSSGGLVGNIQYF.

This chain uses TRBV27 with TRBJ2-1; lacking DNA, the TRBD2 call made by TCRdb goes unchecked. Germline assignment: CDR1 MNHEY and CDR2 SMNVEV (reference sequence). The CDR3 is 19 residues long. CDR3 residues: CASSFLTSGRAQEYNEQFF.

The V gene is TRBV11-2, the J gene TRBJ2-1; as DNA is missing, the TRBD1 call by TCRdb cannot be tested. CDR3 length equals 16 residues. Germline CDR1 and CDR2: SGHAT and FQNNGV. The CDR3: CASRHKPGQYYNEQFF.

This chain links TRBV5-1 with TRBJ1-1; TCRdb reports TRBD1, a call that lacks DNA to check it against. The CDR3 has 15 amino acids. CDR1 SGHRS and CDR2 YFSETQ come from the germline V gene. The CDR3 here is CASSLGLGGATEAFF.

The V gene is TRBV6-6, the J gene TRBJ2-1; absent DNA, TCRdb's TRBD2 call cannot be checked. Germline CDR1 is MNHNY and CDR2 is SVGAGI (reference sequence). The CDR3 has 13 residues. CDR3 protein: CASFSGSYNEQFF.

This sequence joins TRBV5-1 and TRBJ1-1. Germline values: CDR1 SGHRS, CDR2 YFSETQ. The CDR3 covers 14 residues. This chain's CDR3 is CASSDLMGNTEAFF.

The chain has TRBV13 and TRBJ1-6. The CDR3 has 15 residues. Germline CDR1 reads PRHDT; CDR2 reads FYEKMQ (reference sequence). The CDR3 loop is CASSRGPSYNSPLHF.

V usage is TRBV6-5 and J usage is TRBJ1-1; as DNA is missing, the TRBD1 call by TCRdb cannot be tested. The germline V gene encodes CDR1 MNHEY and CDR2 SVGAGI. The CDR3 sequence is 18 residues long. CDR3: CASSYGSMTGVENTEAFF.

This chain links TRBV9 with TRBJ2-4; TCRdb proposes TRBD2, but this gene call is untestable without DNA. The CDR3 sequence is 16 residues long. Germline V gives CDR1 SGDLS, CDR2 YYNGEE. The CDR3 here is CASSVGLAGWEDIQYF.

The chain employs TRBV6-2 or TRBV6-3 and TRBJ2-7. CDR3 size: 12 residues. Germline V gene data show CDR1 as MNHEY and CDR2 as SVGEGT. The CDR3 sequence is CASLQGPYEQYF.

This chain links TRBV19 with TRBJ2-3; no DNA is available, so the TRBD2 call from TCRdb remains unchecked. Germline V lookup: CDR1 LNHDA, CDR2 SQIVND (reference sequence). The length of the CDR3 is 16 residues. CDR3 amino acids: CASSFEGSLSADTQYF. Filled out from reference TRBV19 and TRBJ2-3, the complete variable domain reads DGGITQSPKYLFRKEGQNVTLSCEQNLNHDAMYWYRQDPGQGLRLIYYSQIVNDFQKGDIAEGYSVSREKKESFPLTVTSAQKNPTAFYLCASSFEGSLSADTQYFGPGTRLTVL.

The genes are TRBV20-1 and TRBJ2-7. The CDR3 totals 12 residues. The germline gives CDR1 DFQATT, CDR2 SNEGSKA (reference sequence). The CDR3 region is CSAPIGPNEQYF.

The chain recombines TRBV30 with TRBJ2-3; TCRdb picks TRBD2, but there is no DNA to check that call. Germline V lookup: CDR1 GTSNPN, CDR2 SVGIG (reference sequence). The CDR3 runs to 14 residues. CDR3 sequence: CAWSVGLALHTQYF.